This entry lists 32 T cell receptor beta chains sequenced from one sample in a study of shared clonotypes between healthy human individuals. Measured with immunoSEQ multiplex PCR; TCRdb has only the in-frame clones, and not every one. The sample has millions of clones, roughly 94% seen once. Sequenced: naive CD4+ T cells sorted from blood. Indicated subset: CD45RA+ positively selected. These receptor sequences come from a man in his late teens or twenties in good health.

The chain combines TRBV10-1 with TRBJ1-4; D remains ambiguous. The germline V gene has CDR1 WNHNN and CDR2 SYGVQD (reference sequence). V was clipped by 4 bases and J by 5 bases, with 11 bases between them. The CDR3 totals 14 residues. CDR3 in amino acids: CASSGGRENEKLFF. The CDR3 coding sequence is TGCGCCAGCAGTGGAGGGAGGGAAAATGAAAAACTGTTTTTT.

The chain is built from TRBV11-3 and TRBJ2-1; TRBD2 matches 11 bases. The CDR3 totals 15 residues. Per the germline V gene, CDR1 is SGHNT and CDR2 is YENEEA. Trimming took 5 bases from V and 4 from J; bases not matched to a gene: 4. The CDR3 loop reads CASSPGTSGYNEQFF. CDR3 nucleotides: TGTGCCAGCAGCCCAGGGACTAGCGGATACAATGAGCAGTTCTTC.

CDR3 residues: CASSSFYGQFF. DNA of the CDR3: TGTGCCAGCAGTTCCTTTTATGGGCAGTTCTTC. The genes are TRBV27 and TRBJ2-1; no clear D gene. Germline assignment: CDR1 MNHEY and CDR2 SMNVEV (reference sequence). The V end was cut by 4 bases, the J end by 12 bases, with 10 bases between. CDR3 length: 11 amino acids.

In DNA, the CDR3 is TGCGCCAGCAGCTCATACGCTGCAACTAATGAAAAACTGTTTTTT. This gives the protein CASSSYAATNEKLFF. V gene TRBV5-1 combines with J gene TRBJ1-4; D gene unclear. The ends were cut back, 3 bases at V and 0 bases at J, with 9 bases in the middle. CDR1 SGHRS and CDR2 YFSETQ come from the germline V gene. This CDR3 has 15 residues.

This chain joins TRBV7-2 and TRBJ2-5; weak D call: TRBD2 (6 bases). Germline CDR1 is SGHTA and CDR2 is FQGNSA. Trimming shortened V by 5 bases and J by 3 bases, and 13 bases separated the two germline ends. This CDR3 has 14 residues. The CDR3: CASSPRDREETQYF. The DNA of the CDR3 is TGTGCCAGCAGCCCGCGGGACCGGGAAGAGACCCAGTACTTC.

This clone was observed a single time. V and J are TRBV2 and TRBJ2-7; TRBD1 agrees at 9 bases. Germline values: CDR1 SNHLY, CDR2 FYNNEI. The V segment lost 8 bases and the J segment 2 bases; nucleotides outside the gene matches: 10. The CDR3 sequence is 15 residues long. The CDR3 region has the DNA TGTGCCAGCGGTGCATCGGGACAGGGCCCCTACGAGCAGTACTTC. It encodes CASGASGQGPYEQYF. Supplemented by reference TRBV2 and TRBJ2-7, the full variable domain reads EPEVTQTPSHQVTQMGQEVILRCVPISNHLYFYWYRQILGQKVEFLVSFYNNEISEKSEIFDDQFSVERPDGSNFTLKIRSTKLEDSAMYFCASGASGQGPYEQYFGPGTRLTVT.

The chain combines TRBV11-2 with TRBJ1-1; TRBD1 matches 8 bases. J gave up 1 base and V 3 bases, and 4 bases lay outside the gene matches. Germline lookup yields CDR1 SGHAT and CDR2 FQNNGV. CDR3 size: 15 residues. CDR3 loop: CASSLGGTGNTEAFF. In DNA form, the CDR3 reads TGTGCCAGCAGCTTGGGGGGGACAGGGAACACTGAAGCTTTCTTT.

The rearrangement joins TRBV30 to TRBJ1-1; a weak D match, TRBD1 (6 bases). Germline CDR1 and CDR2: GTSNPN and SVGIG (reference sequence). The V and J ends lost 2 bases and 9 bases respectively, with 22 bases between them. This CDR3 has 15 residues. The CDR3 is CAWSLGGGPGEQAFF. CDR3 sequence (DNA): TGTGCCTGGAGTTTAGGGGGGGGACCCGGTGAACAAGCTTTCTTT.

This clone was recorded only once. CDR3 bases: TGTGCCAGTAGGGAGGGTCACCAAGAGACCCAGTACTTC. Translation: CASREGHQETQYF. V and J are TRBV19 and TRBJ2-5; possibly TRBD2 for D (6 bases). CDR1 and CDR2 (germline): LNHDA, SQIVND (reference sequence). Trimming stripped 6 bases from V and 0 bases from J, with 8 bases between. This CDR3 has 13 amino acids.

This chain links TRBV29-1 with TRBJ1-2; tentatively, D is TRBD1 (6 bases). Germline V gene data show CDR1 as SQVTM and CDR2 as ANQGSEA. V was cut by 2 bases and J by 7 bases, with 8 bases left in between. The CDR3 length is 11 residues. CDR3 sequence reads: CSVERGAGYTF. The DNA for the CDR3 is TGCAGCGTTGAACGGGGGGCTGGCTACACCTTC.

This chain connects TRBV18 to TRBJ1-2; D is ambiguous. Trimming shortened V by 6 bases and J by 7 bases, and 15 bases separated the two germline ends. The germline gives CDR1 KGHSH, CDR2 LQKENI. The CDR3 contains 13 residues. The CDR3 DNA sequence: TGTGCCAGCTCTGCACAGCCCACCGGTGGCTACACCTTC. It is translated as CASSAQPTGGYTF.

The chain employs TRBV7-2 and TRBJ1-1, with a tentative D call TRBD1 (6 bases). The CDR3 contains 16 residues. Per germline, CDR1 SGHTA and CDR2 FQGNSA. V gave up 1 base and J gave up 1 base, with 13 bases separating them. The CDR3 bases are TGTGCCAGCAGCTTAGAGTCAGGGGTACAGAACACTGAAGCTTTCTTT. Amino acids: CASSLESGVQNTEAFF.

V is TRBV9 and J is TRBJ1-3, with 7 bases matching TRBD1. Trimming removed 4 bases from V and 4 bases from J; junction bases left unmatched: 8. The CDR3 extends over 15 amino acids. Per germline, CDR1 SGDLS and CDR2 YYNGEE. The CDR3: CASSPQDRAGNTIYF. The CDR3 nucleotides are TGTGCCAGCAGCCCACAAGACAGGGCGGGAAACACCATATATTTT.

The V call is TRBV5-1, the J call TRBJ1-3, with D unclear. The CDR3 sequence is 15 residues long. Germline V gene data show CDR1 as SGHRS and CDR2 as YFSETQ. Trimming took 1 base from V and 0 from J, leaving 8 bases between them. In DNA, the CDR3 is TGCGCCAGCAGCTTGACAGCCGGCTCTGGAAACACCATATATTTT. Its protein product is CASSLTAGSGNTIYF.

The chain is built from TRBV7-8 and TRBJ2-7, with a tentative D call TRBD1 (5 bases). V was clipped by 5 bases and J by 5 bases, with 16 bases between them. The CDR3 loop spans 14 amino acids. Germline loops: CDR1 SGHVS, CDR2 FQNEAQ. CDR3 loop: CASSPRGGRNEQYF. The CDR3 coding sequence is TGTGCCAGCAGCCCAAGGGGCGGTCGAAACGAGCAGTACTTC.

The chain has TRBV6-5 and TRBJ2-2; D gene ambiguous. Germline V gives CDR1 MNHEY, CDR2 SVGAGI. V was clipped by 6 bases and J by 5 bases, with 7 bases between them. This CDR3 region has 12 residues. CDR3 sequence: CASSKPTGELFF. The CDR3 bases are TGTGCCAGCAGCAAGCCGACCGGGGAGCTGTTTTTT.

The sample holds one count of this clone. The V call is TRBV4-3, the J call TRBJ2-1; 9 bases line up with TRBD2. Germline V lookup: CDR1 LGHNA, CDR2 YSLEER. Trimming at V came to 1 base and at J to 7 bases, leaving 5 bases not matched to a gene. The CDR3 contains 15 residues. CDR3 region: CASSQGAGGWNEQFF. The CDR3 coding sequence is TGCGCCAGCAGCCAAGGAGCGGGAGGTTGGAATGAGCAGTTCTTC.

This clone showed up just a few times. CDR3 sequence reads: CASSVGGGPLSYEQYF. CDR3 sequence (DNA): TGTGCCAGCAGCGTAGGTGGGGGCCCCCTCTCCTACGAGCAGTACTTC. The rearrangement uses TRBV9 and TRBJ2-7; the D gene is possibly TRBD1 (6 bases). V was clipped by 0 bases and J by 0 bases, with 13 bases between them. This CDR3 contains 16 residues. Germline-derived CDR1 and CDR2 are SGDLS and YYNGEE.

The chain is built from TRBV7-9 and TRBJ2-7; 10 nucleotides align to TRBD2. V trimming: 4 bases; J trimming: 4 bases; junction bases outside the gene matches: 10. The CDR3 extends over 16 amino acids. CDR1 is SEHNR and CDR2 is FQNEAQ in the germline V gene (reference sequence). The CDR3 spells CASSSISGRASYEQYF. CDR3 coding DNA: TGTGCCAGCAGCTCGATAAGCGGGAGGGCCTCTTACGAGCAGTACTTC.

CDR3 bases: TGTGCCAGCAGTTTTAAAGCGGGGACCGGCGGTGGCTACACCTTC. Translation gives CASSFKAGTGGGYTF. V usage is TRBV28 and J usage is TRBJ1-2; a possible D gene is TRBD1 (5 bases). Germline V gene sequence: CDR1 MDHEN, CDR2 SYDVKM. CDR3 length: 15 amino acids. The germline V and J ends were trimmed by 3 bases and 7 bases, with 18 bases remaining between them.

Only a few counts were recorded for this clone. The rearrangement uses TRBV4-1 and TRBJ1-6; D call uncertain. V was trimmed by 5 bases and J by 8 bases, leaving 10 bases between them. Per the germline V gene, CDR1 is MGHRA and CDR2 is YSYEKL. The CDR3 length is 13 residues. The CDR3 loop reads CASSSSRDSPLHF. The CDR3 nucleotides are TGCGCCAGCAGCTCAAGTCGGGATTCACCCCTCCACTTT.

The chain carries TRBV30 and TRBJ2-3, with D hard to call. The CDR3 totals 16 residues. Germline CDR1 reads GTSNPN; CDR2 reads SVGIG (reference sequence). V lost 3 bases to trimming and J lost 1 base, with 17 bases between them. This chain's CDR3 is CAWRGLRPAGTDTQYF. The CDR3 bases are TGTGCCTGGAGAGGGCTGAGGCCCGCGGGCACAGATACGCAGTATTTT. The whole variable domain, filled in from reference TRBV30 and TRBJ2-3, reads SQTIHQWPATLVQPVGSPLSLECTVEGTSNPNLYWYRQAAGRGLQLLFYSVGIGQISSEVPQNLSASRPQDRQFILSSKKLLLSDSGFYLCAWRGLRPAGTDTQYFGPGTRLTVL.

The CDR3 is CASSSLGSGRTGELFF. CDR3 sequence (DNA): TGTGCCAGCAGTTCGCTAGGTAGCGGGCGAACCGGGGAGCTGTTTTTT. This chain joins TRBV27 and TRBJ2-2; 7 nucleotides agree with TRBD2. Germline trimming cut 4 bases from V and 5 bases from J; bases unmatched to any gene: 10. CDR3 length: 16 residues. Germline V gene lookup returns CDR1 MNHEY and CDR2 SMNVEV (reference sequence).

This chain connects TRBV19 to TRBJ2-4, with 8 bases fitting TRBD1. The CDR3 totals 15 residues. V shed 6 bases, J shed 5 bases, and the junction held 9 bases outside the gene matches. The germline V gene has CDR1 LNHDA and CDR2 SQIVND (reference sequence). CDR3: CASSIRQGKENIQYF. Written as DNA, the CDR3 is TGTGCCAGTAGCATTCGACAGGGGAAGGAAAACATTCAGTACTTC.

The chain couples TRBV18 to TRBJ2-3, with D perhaps matching TRBD1 (5 bases). Germline assignment: CDR1 KGHSH and CDR2 LQKENI. Trimming cost V 5 bases and J 0 bases, with 12 bases left between them. The CDR3 totals 15 residues. The CDR3 is CASSTTVFSTDTQYF. The DNA for the CDR3 is TGTGCCAGCTCAACGACAGTATTTAGCACAGATACGCAGTATTTT.

The chain joins TRBV6-6 to TRBJ2-7, with 11 bases that match TRBD1. The CDR3 length is 14 residues. Germline CDR1 and CDR2: MNHNY and SVGAGI (reference sequence). V lost 5 bases and J lost 5; bases outside the gene matches: 5. DNA for the CDR3: TGTGCCAGCAGTCGGACAGGGGGCATCGACGAGCAGTACTTC. Translating it yields CASSRTGGIDEQYF.

This clone has only a few counts. The rearrangement uses TRBV9 and TRBJ2-2, with D unclear. Germline V CDR1 and CDR2: SGDLS, YYNGEE. The V end lost 0 bases, the J end lost 5 bases, and 14 bases lay between the germline ends. The CDR3 has 16 amino acids. CDR3 region: CASSVAATGATGELFF. The CDR3 nucleotides read TGTGCCAGCAGCGTAGCAGCGACGGGTGCAACCGGGGAGCTGTTTTTT.

The rearrangement links TRBV5-4 to TRBJ2-3; D is ambiguous. V shed 0 bases and J shed 1 base, with 9 bases lying between them. From germline, CDR1 is SGHNT and CDR2 YYREEE (reference sequence). The CDR3 covers 15 residues. The CDR3 loop is CASSLAFIGTDTQYF. The CDR3 bases are TGTGCCAGCAGCTTGGCCTTCATAGGCACAGATACGCAGTATTTT.

This chain uses TRBV7-6 with TRBJ2-2; no definite D call. This CDR3 has 13 amino acids. V shed 2 bases and J shed 4 bases, with 5 bases lying between them. CDR1 is SGHVS and CDR2 is FNYEAQ in the germline V gene. CDR3 DNA: TGTGCCAGCAGCTTACGGCTCACCGGGGAGCTGTTTTTT. Encoded protein: CASSLRLTGELFF.

This rearrangement joins TRBV10-3 to TRBJ2-6, with 8 bases matching TRBD1. The trim removed 6 bases at V and 2 bases at J, leaving 6 bases unmatched. Per germline, CDR1 ENHRY and CDR2 SYGVKD. The CDR3 covers 16 residues. Here the CDR3 DNA reads TGTGCCATCAGCCCCCAGGGGGCAGCTGGGGCCAACGTCCTGACTTTC. Protein sequence: CAISPQGAAGANVLTF.

V is TRBV12-1 and J is TRBJ2-1; TRBD2, the table's D call, was not compared with the DNA. TRBV12-1 is flagged as a pseudogene. The CDR3 is 14 amino acids. The CDR3 nucleotides are TGTGCCAGCAGCTTTGAGGCCAGGGAGGATGAGCAGTTCTTC. It is translated as CASSFEAREDEQFF.

The chain has TRBV27 and TRBJ2-3; the D gene is possibly TRBD1 (6 bases). V was clipped by 8 bases and J by 2 bases, with 17 bases between them. CDR1 and CDR2 (germline): MNHEY, SMNVEV (reference sequence). The CDR3 length is 15 residues. CDR3: CASGRQVTVTDTQYF. The CDR3 DNA reads TGTGCCAGCGGGCGACAGGTCACCGTCACAGATACGCAGTATTTT.